Sequencing of this TCR beta chain was carried out in a study of cytomegalovirus exposure and HLA in healthy donors. About this clone itself: Its antigen is not identified.

Both 60 Vbeta primers and 13 Jbeta primers went into the PCR. TCRdb's copy holds only in-frame clones and misses some; the assay was immunoSEQ multiplex PCR. The data show about 130,000 clones, with about 70% seen just once and roughly 7.3% held by the top ten. Looked up from germline, CDR1 is SGHRS and CDR2 is YFSETQ. The CDR3 has 15 amino acids. V was pared by 3 bases and J by 3 bases, with 7 bases of the junction left unmatched. Study results and limitations: Productive rates of about 87% or about 30% were seen for most TCR beta V segments in an earlier analysis. In a later analysis, a missense DCLRE1C variant was linked to TCR beta V- and J-gene trimming.

The sequenced sample was PBMCs. The chain is built from TRBV5-1 and TRBJ2-7, with 9 bases fitting TRBD1. The sequence was obtained from a male donor in good health and CMV-seronegative. The DNA for the CDR3 is TGCGCCAGCAGCTCGGAGGGACAGGGACACTACGAGCAGTACTTC. This sequence encodes CASSSEGQGHYEQYF.